The 27 T cell receptor beta chains given below trace back to one sample, sequenced in a study of human T cells and chemical hapten exposure. One entry per CDR3 protein, called by TCRdb with MiXCR from the RACE reads. The table has about 340,000 distinct CDR3 sequences, approximately 6.3% seen once; the top ten hold approximately 8.9%. Regarding time point: patch test 1, 2 weeks after DPC sensitization. Treatment specified: therapeutic diphenylcyclopropenone sensitization with weekly scalp DPC. This specimen was whole blood, taken in connection with sensitization to the hapten diphenylcyclopropenone (DPC). All receptors derive from a young woman with alopecia areata. Some clones in this sample may be carry-over from other donors' samples.

This clonotype appeared a few times. The rearrangement links TRBV3-1 to TRBJ2-1, with D perhaps matching TRBD1 or TRBD2 (6 bases each). There are 16 residues in the CDR3. Germline V CDR1 and CDR2: LGHDT, YNNKEL (reference sequence). V was cut by 4 bases and J by 2 bases, with 15 bases left in between. CDR3 sequence: CASSLGGHAPYNEQFF. The CDR3, as DNA: TGTGCCAGCAGCCTGGGGGGACATGCTCCCTACAATGAGCAGTTCTTC.

This clonotype has ten or more counts. The chain links TRBV4-3 to TRBJ1-4; D is uncertain. CDR1 is LGHNA and CDR2 is YSLEER in the germline V gene. This CDR3 has 14 residues. Between the trimmed V and J ends, which lost 0 bases and 7 bases, there was a span of 9 bases. The CDR3: CASSQDWKGEKLFF. The CDR3 DNA follows: TGCGCCAGCAGCCAAGATTGGAAGGGTGAAAAACTGTTTTTT.

This clonotype has a handful of counts. This chain connects TRBV6-2 or TRBV6-3 to TRBJ1-1, with D perhaps TRBD1 (5 bases). Trimming cost V 9 bases and J 1 base, with 15 bases left between them. The CDR3 runs to 14 residues. Germline V gene lookup returns CDR1 MNHEY and CDR2 SVGEGT. As DNA, the CDR3 is TGTGCCAGTATCCATTGGGGGGAGAACACTGAAGCTTTCTTT. This encodes CASIHWGENTEAFF.

This clonotype was counted between two and nine times. The chain couples TRBV11-3 to TRBJ2-3, with TRBD2 matching 11 bases. The CDR3 is made up of 14 amino acids. Germline-derived CDR1 and CDR2 are SGHNT and YENEEA. The ends lost 1 base at V and 7 bases at J; junction bases unmatched: 1. The CDR3 sequence is CASSLGLAGNTQYF. DNA for the CDR3: TGTGCCAGCAGCTTAGGACTAGCGGGGAATACGCAGTATTTT.

This clonotype was counted many times. The gene calls are TRBV4-2 and TRBJ2-4, with 13 nucleotides matching TRBD2. The CDR3 has 18 amino acids. CDR1 and CDR2 (germline): LGHNA, YNFKEQ. V shed 0 bases, J shed 3 bases, and the junction held 5 bases outside the gene matches. The CDR3 nucleotides read TGTGCCAGCAGCCAAGAAACTAGCGGGGGGGGCGGCAAAAACATTCAGTACTTC. Its translation is CASSQETSGGGGKNIQYF.

This clonotype appeared a few times. The CDR3 here is CASSENRETQYF. In DNA, the CDR3 is TGCGCCAGCAGCGAGAACCGAGAGACCCAGTACTTC. The rearrangement uses TRBV5-1 and TRBJ2-5; D is ambiguous. V lost 4 bases, J lost 4 bases, and 8 bases lay in between. From germline, CDR1 is SGHRS and CDR2 YFSETQ. The CDR3 runs 12 residues.

The chain carries TRBV7-9 and TRBJ1-3; the match to TRBD1 covers 7 bases. The CDR3 extends over 16 amino acids. Germline lookup yields CDR1 SEHNR and CDR2 FQNEAQ (reference sequence). The J segment lost 5 bases and the V segment lost 0 bases, leaving 7 bases of the junction unmatched. The CDR3 nucleotides are TGTGCCAGCAGCTTAGCGGGCAAGGGGGCGAGAAACACCATATATTTT. Protein: CASSLAGKGARNTIYF.

Ten or more counts support this clonotype. Here the CDR3 reads CASSPASGEQYF. Written as DNA, the CDR3 is TGTGCCAGCAGCCCAGCGTCGGGGGAGCAGTACTTC. The chain has TRBV11-3 and TRBJ2-7; tentatively, D is TRBD2 (5 bases). Germline lookup yields CDR1 SGHNT and CDR2 YENEEA. CDR3 length: 12 residues. The germline V and J ends were trimmed by 5 bases and 7 bases, with 12 bases remaining between them.

This clonotype was found a few times. The V and J genes are TRBV7-3 and TRBJ2-3, with TRBD1 as a possible D gene (8 bases). The V end was cut by 4 bases, the J end by 5 bases, with 19 bases between. There are 16 residues in the CDR3. Germline V gives CDR1 SGHTA, CDR2 FQGTGA. CDR3 protein: CASSSPGGGEGDTQYF. The CDR3 DNA sequence: TGTGCCAGCAGCTCCCCAGGGGGCGGGGAGGGAGATACGCAGTATTTT.

This clonotype was counted ten times or more. V usage is TRBV12-3 or TRBV12-4 and J usage is TRBJ2-2; D remains unclear. CDR3 length equals 16 residues. V was shortened by 8 bases and J by 0 bases, with 16 bases between the two germline ends. The CDR3 DNA reads TGTGCCAGCGGGATTATCCCGAGCCCGAACACCGGGGAGCTGTTTTTT. This gives the protein CASGIIPSPNTGELFF.

This clonotype was counted a few times. This sequence joins TRBV28 and TRBJ2-3; a weak D match, TRBD1 (6 bases). V was cut by 5 bases and J by 2 bases, with 11 bases left in between. CDR3 length: 14 residues. The germline gives CDR1 MDHEN, CDR2 SYDVKM. The CDR3 protein is CASSQQGITDTQYF. In nucleotides, the CDR3 is TGTGCCAGCAGTCAACAGGGAATCACAGATACGCAGTATTTT.

This clonotype was detected a few times. The chain carries TRBV5-4 and TRBJ2-3, with TRBD2 as a possible D gene (6 bases). The V end was cut by 0 bases, the J end by 4 bases, with 9 bases between. From germline, CDR1 is SGHNT and CDR2 YYREEE (reference sequence). This CDR3 comprises 14 residues. The CDR3 spells CASSLAEGPDTQYF. CDR3 coding DNA: TGTGCCAGCAGCTTGGCGGAGGGCCCAGATACGCAGTATTTT.

This clonotype has more than one count but fewer than ten. The chain combines TRBV29-1 with TRBJ1-1; TRBD1 agrees at 7 bases. V lost 7 bases, J lost 7 bases, and 9 bases stayed unmatched. CDR1 SQVTM and CDR2 ANQGSEA come from the germline V gene. The CDR3 contains 12 residues. CDR3 bases: TGCAGCGCCCTAATCGGACAGGTTGAAGCTTTCTTT. The encoded protein is CSALIGQVEAFF.

This clonotype was seen a handful of times. The chain joins TRBV28 to TRBJ2-5, with a weak D call TRBD2 (7 bases). The CDR3 runs 14 residues. Per the germline V gene, CDR1 is MDHEN and CDR2 is SYDVKM. V gave up 4 bases and J gave up 5 bases, with 14 bases separating them. For the CDR3, the DNA is TGTGCCAGCAGTTCGGGGGGCCAGAAGGAGACCCAGTACTTC. This codes for CASSSGGQKETQYF.

At least ten counts were recorded for this clonotype. J is TRBJ2-3 and V is TRBV7-9, with TRBD1 as a possible D gene (5 bases). V lost 5 bases and J lost 2, with 17 bases in between. Germline assignment: CDR1 SEHNR and CDR2 FQNEAQ (reference sequence). The CDR3 is made up of 16 amino acids. CDR3 residues: CASSAPLPDNTDTQYF. The CDR3, as DNA: TGTGCCAGCAGCGCCCCACTCCCGGACAACACAGATACGCAGTATTTT.

This clonotype turned up a few times. The genes are TRBV5-4 and TRBJ2-5, with D uncertain. The CDR3 has 19 amino acids. Deletions cut 0 bases from V and 1 base from J, with 22 bases between. Germline V gene lookup returns CDR1 SGHNT and CDR2 YYREEE (reference sequence). CDR3 coding DNA: TGTGCCAGCAGCTTGGATCCCGAGCAGGTTGCAGTTAGCCAAGAGACCCAGTACTTC. Translating gives CASSLDPEQVAVSQETQYF.

A few counts support this clonotype. The chain recombines TRBV5-6 with TRBJ1-2; no clear D gene. The CDR3 has 13 amino acids. Germline V lookup: CDR1 SGHDT, CDR2 YYEEEE. The ends were cut back, 0 bases at V and 5 bases at J, with 8 bases in the middle. This CDR3 reads CASSLVTGYGYTF. CDR3 DNA: TGTGCCAGCAGCTTGGTTACCGGGTATGGCTACACCTTC.

This clonotype was counted a few times. The V and J genes are TRBV7-2 and TRBJ1-4; D uncertain. The V and J ends lost 2 bases and 0 bases respectively, with 16 bases between them. This CDR3 region has 18 residues. The germline gives CDR1 SGHTA, CDR2 FQGNSA. The CDR3 region is CASSLPGWVGATNEKLFF. The CDR3 coding sequence is TGTGCCAGCAGCTTACCCGGATGGGTCGGAGCAACTAATGAAAAACTGTTTTTT.

This chain uses TRBV3-1 with TRBJ1-2, with no clear D. Germline V lookup: CDR1 LGHDT, CDR2 YNNKEL (reference sequence). This CDR3 is 13 amino acids long. V lost 4 bases and J lost 8, with 14 bases in between. The CDR3 DNA follows: TGTGCCAGCAGCCCCACCAAGGAAGGGGGCTACACCTTC. This translates into CASSPTKEGGYTF.

In this sample, this clonotype turned up a few times. The rearrangement joins TRBV27 to TRBJ2-7; D is uncertain. V was pared by 7 bases and J by 0 bases, with 16 bases between. This CDR3 is 15 amino acids long. CDR1 and CDR2 from the germline V gene are MNHEY and SMNVEV (reference sequence). CDR3 DNA: TGTGCCAGCACCCGCAACCGGGCTAGCTCCTACGAGCAGTACTTC. Protein: CASTRNRASSYEQYF.

CDR3 nucleotide sequence: TGCAGTGCTAGAGCCGACCCGGACACTGAAGCTTTCTTT. Residues: CSARADPDTEAFF. The chain links TRBV20-1 to TRBJ1-1; D is uncertain. Looked up from germline, CDR1 is DFQATT and CDR2 is SNEGSKA (reference sequence). CDR3 length: 13 residues. V was shortened by 1 base and J by 3 bases, with 9 bases between the two germline ends.

Ten or more counts support this clonotype. This chain links TRBV5-1 with TRBJ2-5; D gene uncertain. CDR1 and CDR2 (germline): SGHRS, YFSETQ. The germline V and J ends were trimmed by 0 bases and 5 bases, with 11 bases remaining between them. There are 14 residues in the CDR3. The CDR3 region is CASSLDSTGETQYF. The CDR3 DNA reads TGCGCCAGCAGCTTGGATAGCACCGGGGAGACCCAGTACTTC.

This chain uses TRBV6-2 or TRBV6-3 with TRBJ2-5; D is undetermined. Deletions cut 2 bases from V and 4 bases from J, with 5 bases between. Germline values: CDR1 MNHEY, CDR2 SVGEGT. This CDR3 is 12 amino acids long. The CDR3 region is CASSYPPETQYF. DNA for the CDR3: TGTGCCAGCAGTTACCCTCCAGAGACCCAGTACTTC.

The table lists this clonotype with many counts. The CDR3 loop reads CASSVDSGGVYNEQFF. The CDR3 DNA is TGTGCCAGCAGCGTAGATTCGGGGGGCGTTTACAATGAGCAGTTCTTC. The V call is TRBV9, the J call TRBJ2-1, with D perhaps matching TRBD2 (7 bases). Germline lookup yields CDR1 SGDLS and CDR2 YYNGEE. V shed 0 bases and J shed 4 bases, with 14 bases lying between them. This CDR3 region has 16 residues.

This clonotype was recorded many times. CDR3 in amino acids: CASKPPSGGLEQYF. The CDR3 bases are TGTGCCAGCAAACCCCCTAGCGGGGGTCTTGAGCAGTACTTC. V gene TRBV6-2 or TRBV6-3 combines with J gene TRBJ2-7, with 10 positions matching TRBD2. The CDR3 covers 14 residues. The germline V gene has CDR1 MNHEY and CDR2 SVGEGT. Trimming removed 7 bases from V and 7 bases from J; junction bases left unmatched: 10.

The chain employs TRBV6-2 or TRBV6-3 and TRBJ2-7; 8 bases fit TRBD1. V lost 8 bases and J lost 12; bases outside the gene matches: 27. Germline loops: CDR1 MNHEY, CDR2 SVGEGT. This CDR3 is built from 17 residues. CDR3 DNA sequence: TGTGCCAGCTCCGACCCGAGGCGCGGGACAGGCTTGCCTCCAACGTACTTC. Translation gives CASSDPRRGTGLPPTYF.

In the case of this clonotype: One end of the junction is discordant with germline, which a read error may explain. The chain uses TRBV6-1 and TRBJ1-5; D is possibly TRBD1 (5 bases). Per germline, CDR1 MNHNS and CDR2 SASEGT. The CDR3 is 15 amino acids. As DNA, the CDR3 is TGTGCCATCAGTCCCCAGGGTTACGGCAATCAGCCCCAGCATTTT. This sequence encodes CAISPQGYGNQPQHF.